This T cell receptor beta chain derives from a study of technical replicates of blood from several donors. The assay was immunoSEQ multiplex PCR, and TCRdb's table has in-frame clones only and misses some. Of 65,000 to 80,000 clones in the sample, approximately 98% were seen once. Germline-derived CDR1 and CDR2 are MRHNA and SNTAGT. CDR3 length: 16 amino acids. V was clipped by 4 bases and J by 1 base; unmatched bases: 6. This clone was recorded once. Sequenced: T cells isolated from PBMCs. The chain has TRBV6-4 and TRBJ2-3; 9 positions match TRBD1. This clonotype originated in a human donor in good health. This CDR3 reads CASSVQTGGGTDTQYF. CDR3 bases: TGTGCCAGCAGTGTCCAGACAGGGGGAGGCACAGATACGCAGTATTTT.